The 17 T cell receptor beta chains below were found in one sample sequenced in a study of shared clonotypes between healthy human individuals. Method: immunoSEQ multiplex PCR; TCRdb's copy keeps in-frame clones and lacks some. This table has about 2.1 million clones, approximately 94% appearing once. Naive CD8 cells were CD45RO-negative, positively selected for CCR7, excluding terminally differentiated effector memory CD45RA+ cells. Sequences were obtained from naive CD8+ T cells from PBMCs. The receptors stem from a man aged 18 to 30 in good health. Some clones in this sample may be carry-over from other donors' samples.

The chain carries TRBV5-5 and TRBJ2-7; D is ambiguous. Per the germline V gene, CDR1 is SGHKS and CDR2 is YYEKEE (reference sequence). This CDR3 has 14 amino acids. The germline V and J ends were trimmed by 0 bases and 6 bases, with 13 bases remaining between them. CDR3 protein: CASSLVSSGSEQYF. The CDR3, as DNA: TGTGCCAGCAGCTTGGTCTCGTCCGGTAGCGAGCAGTACTTC. Based on the CDR3 plus reference TRBV5-5 and TRBJ2-7, the full variable domain is DAGVTQSPTHLIKTRGQQVTLRCSPISGHKSVSWYQQVLGQGPQFIFQYYEKEERGRGNFPDRFSARQFPNYSSELNVNALLLGDSALYLCASSLVSSGSEQYFGPGTRLTVT.

In this sample, this clone turned up once. The chain joins TRBV7-9 to TRBJ2-7; maybe TRBD2 (6 bases). CDR1 and CDR2 from the germline V gene are SEHNR and FQNEAQ (reference sequence). Trimming removed 0 bases at V and 0 bases at J, with 15 bases between. CDR3 length equals 17 residues. As DNA, the CDR3 is TGTGCCAGCAGCTTAGCGGGGGGTAGACTGGACTCCTACGAGCAGTACTTC. Protein sequence: CASSLAGGRLDSYEQYF.

Comments on this clone: This sample also contains other DNA sequences that code for the same CDR3. This chain uses TRBV7-9 with TRBJ2-7; D is unclear. V was pared by 5 bases and J by 0 bases, with 8 bases between. CDR1 and CDR2 from the germline V gene are SEHNR and FQNEAQ (reference sequence). CDR3 length: 13 amino acids. The CDR3 nucleotides read TGTGCCAGCAGCCCACAGACCTCCTACGAGCAGTACTTC. This translates into CASSPQTSYEQYF.

The rearrangement joins TRBV4-3 to TRBJ1-5; the D gene is possibly TRBD1 (5 bases). Germline CDR1 reads LGHNA; CDR2 reads YSLEER. There are 15 residues in the CDR3. The V gene lost 4 bases and the J gene lost 4 bases, with 14 bases spanning the gap. The CDR3 is CASSPGLGANQPQHF. The CDR3 bases are TGCGCCAGCAGCCCGGGGCTAGGGGCAAATCAGCCCCAGCATTTT.

The V and J genes are TRBV13 and TRBJ2-2; D not certain. Germline V gene lookup returns CDR1 PRHDT and CDR2 FYEKMQ (reference sequence). The CDR3 has 13 amino acids. V was cut by 4 bases and J by 7 bases, with 10 bases left in between. CDR3 sequence reads: CASSSPSVGELFF. CDR3 in DNA: TGTGCCAGCAGCTCCCCTAGTGTCGGGGAGCTGTTTTTT.

The chain has TRBV7-6 and TRBJ2-3; a weak D match, TRBD2 (5 bases). Germline V gives CDR1 SGHVS, CDR2 FNYEAQ. The CDR3 is made up of 16 amino acids. Trimming left V 2 bases short and J 2 bases short, with 14 bases between. The CDR3 nucleotides read TGTGCCAGCAGCTTAAGGTGGGAGCTAGTCACAGATACGCAGTATTTT. It yields the protein CASSLRWELVTDTQYF.

The chain is built from TRBV6-6 and TRBJ2-2, with 9 bases that match TRBD2. Unmatched junction bases numbered 7, after V lost 1 base and J lost 7 bases. This CDR3 has 16 amino acids. Germline V gene data show CDR1 as MNHNY and CDR2 as SVGAGI (reference sequence). CDR3 coding DNA: TGTGCCAGCAGTTACTTCCGCTTAGCGGGAGACGGGGAGCTGTTTTTT. Protein sequence: CASSYFRLAGDGELFF.

Remarks on this clone: This sample includes further DNA sequences coding for the same CDR3. This chain joins TRBV27 and TRBJ2-1; tentative D call: TRBD1 (6 bases). Germline-derived CDR1 and CDR2 are MNHEY and SMNVEV (reference sequence). The V and J ends lost 5 bases and 6 bases respectively, with 11 bases between them. The CDR3 is 13 amino acids. The CDR3 region has the DNA TGTGCCAGCAGTCCGACACAGGGCAATGAGCAGTTCTTC. Its translation: CASSPTQGNEQFF.

This chain joins TRBV28 and TRBJ1-2; TRBD1 aligns across 7 bases. The length of the CDR3 is 12 residues. V lost 5 bases and J lost 3; bases outside the gene matches: 0. In germline, CDR1 is MDHEN, CDR2 SYDVKM. The CDR3 nucleotides read TGTGCCAGCAGTCAGGGGGACTATGGCTACACCTTC. Encoded protein: CASSQGDYGYTF.

The chain has TRBV27 and TRBJ1-2; TRBD1 aligns across 7 bases. Trimming cost V 5 bases and J 6 bases; bases outside gene matches: 15. The germline V gene encodes CDR1 MNHEY and CDR2 SMNVEV (reference sequence). CDR3 length equals 16 residues. CDR3 loop: CASSPHLTGMYDGYTF. CDR3 nucleotide sequence: TGTGCCAGCAGTCCTCACTTGACAGGGATGTACGATGGCTACACCTTC.

V usage is TRBV6-1 and J usage is TRBJ2-4; TRBD1 agrees at 7 bases. The CDR3 spans 16 residues. The junction had 9 bases not matched to a gene; V was cut back by 3 bases and J by 4 bases. Germline CDR1 reads MNHNS; CDR2 reads SASEGT. CDR3 protein: CASSEAEPGQKNIQYF. As DNA, the CDR3 is TGTGCCAGCAGTGAGGCCGAACCGGGACAGAAAAACATTCAGTACTTC.

This chain joins TRBV6-4 and TRBJ2-3; 9 bases map to TRBD2. This CDR3 region has 17 residues. V lost 6 bases, J lost 2 bases, and 12 bases stayed unmatched. Germline V gene data show CDR1 as MRHNA and CDR2 as SNTAGT. CDR3 residues: CASSPFRLAGLTDTQYF. For the CDR3, the DNA is TGTGCCAGCAGCCCCTTTCGTCTAGCGGGGCTCACAGATACGCAGTATTTT.

The V call is TRBV21-1, the J call TRBJ1-1. TRBV21-1 is marked as a pseudogene. The CDR3 length is 13 residues. This chain's CDR3 is CASSLRWNTEAFF. The CDR3 DNA reads TGTGCCAGCAGCCTTCGGTGGAACACTGAAGCTTTCTTT.

This chain links TRBV9 with TRBJ2-7, with TRBD1 matching 7 bases. This CDR3 is built from 14 residues. Trimming cost V 4 bases and J 1 base; bases outside gene matches: 5. Per germline, CDR1 SGDLS and CDR2 YYNGEE. The CDR3 bases are TGTGCCAGCAGCAGAAAGGACAGGTCCTACGAGCAGTACTTC. It yields the protein CASSRKDRSYEQYF.

V is TRBV5-4 and J is TRBJ2-5, with D perhaps given as TRBD1 or TRBD2 (5 bases each). Germline loops: CDR1 SGHNT, CDR2 YYREEE (reference sequence). Between the trimmed V and J ends, which lost 0 bases and 2 bases, there was a span of 14 bases. The CDR3 totals 16 residues. The CDR3 spells CASSLVQGRQQETQYF. The CDR3 DNA sequence: TGTGCCAGCAGCTTGGTGCAGGGACGGCAGCAAGAGACCCAGTACTTC.

This sequence joins TRBV28 and TRBJ2-1; D remains ambiguous. This CDR3 region has 15 residues. CDR1 is MDHEN and CDR2 is SYDVKM in the germline V gene. Between the trimmed V and J ends, which lost 5 bases and 7 bases, there was a span of 18 bases. The CDR3 reads CASSPPEARGNEQFF. The DNA for the CDR3 is TGTGCCAGCAGTCCTCCGGAAGCCCGTGGGAATGAGCAGTTCTTC.

The rearrangement uses TRBV5-1 and TRBJ1-1, with TRBD1 identical over 7 bases. CDR3 size: 11 residues. The V and J ends lost 4 bases and 14 bases, in that order; junction bases with no gene match: 8. Germline CDR1 SGHRS, CDR2 YFSETQ. The CDR3 protein is CASSLGQAHFF. CDR3 DNA sequence: TGCGCCAGCAGCCTCGGACAGGCCCACTTCTTT.